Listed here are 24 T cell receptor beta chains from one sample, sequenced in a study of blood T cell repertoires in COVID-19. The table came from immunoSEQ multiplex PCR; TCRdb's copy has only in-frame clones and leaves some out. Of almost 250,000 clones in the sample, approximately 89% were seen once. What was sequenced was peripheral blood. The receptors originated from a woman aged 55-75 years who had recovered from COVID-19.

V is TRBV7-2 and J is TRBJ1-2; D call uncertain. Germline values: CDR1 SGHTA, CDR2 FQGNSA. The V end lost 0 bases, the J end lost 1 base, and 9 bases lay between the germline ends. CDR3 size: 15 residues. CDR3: CASSLAVESNYGYTF. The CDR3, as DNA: TGTGCCAGCAGCTTAGCGGTGGAGAGTAACTATGGCTACACCTTC.

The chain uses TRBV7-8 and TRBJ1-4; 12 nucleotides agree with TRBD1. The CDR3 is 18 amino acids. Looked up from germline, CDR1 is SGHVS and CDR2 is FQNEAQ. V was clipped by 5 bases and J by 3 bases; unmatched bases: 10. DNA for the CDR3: TGTGCCAGCAGCATTACCGGGACAGGGGGCAGATCTAATGAAAAACTGTTTTTT. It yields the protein CASSITGTGGRSNEKLFF.

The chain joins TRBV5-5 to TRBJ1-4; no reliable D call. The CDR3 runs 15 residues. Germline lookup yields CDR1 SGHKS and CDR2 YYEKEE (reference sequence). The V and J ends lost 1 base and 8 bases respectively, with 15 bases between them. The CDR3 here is CASSLNRGNGEKLFF. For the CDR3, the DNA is TGTGCCAGCAGCTTGAATCGAGGGAACGGAGAAAAACTGTTTTTT.

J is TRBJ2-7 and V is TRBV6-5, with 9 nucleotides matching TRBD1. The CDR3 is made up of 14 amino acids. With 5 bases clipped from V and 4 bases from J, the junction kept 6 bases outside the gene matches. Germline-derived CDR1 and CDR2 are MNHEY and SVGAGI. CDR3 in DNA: TGTGCCAGCAGTACGGACAGGGGACCTTACGAGCAGTACTTC. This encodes CASSTDRGPYEQYF.

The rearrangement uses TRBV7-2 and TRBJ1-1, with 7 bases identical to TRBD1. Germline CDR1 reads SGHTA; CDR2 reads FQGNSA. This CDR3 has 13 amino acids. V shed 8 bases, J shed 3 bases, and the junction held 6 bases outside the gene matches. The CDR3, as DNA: TGTGCCAGCCGACTTACAGGGGACACTGAAGCTTTCTTT. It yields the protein CASRLTGDTEAFF.

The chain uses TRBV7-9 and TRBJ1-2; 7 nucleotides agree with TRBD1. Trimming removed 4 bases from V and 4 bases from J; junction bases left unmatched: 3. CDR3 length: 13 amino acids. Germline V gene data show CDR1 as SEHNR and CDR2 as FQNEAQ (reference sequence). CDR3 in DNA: TGTGCCAGCAGCTGGGACAGTACCTATGGCTACACCTTC. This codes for CASSWDSTYGYTF.

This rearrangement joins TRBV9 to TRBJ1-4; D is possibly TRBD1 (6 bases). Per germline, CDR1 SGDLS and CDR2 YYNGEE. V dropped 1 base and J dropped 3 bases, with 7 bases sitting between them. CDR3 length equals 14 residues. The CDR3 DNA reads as TGTGCCAGCAGCGTACAGGGGTCTAATGAAAAACTGTTTTTT. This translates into CASSVQGSNEKLFF.

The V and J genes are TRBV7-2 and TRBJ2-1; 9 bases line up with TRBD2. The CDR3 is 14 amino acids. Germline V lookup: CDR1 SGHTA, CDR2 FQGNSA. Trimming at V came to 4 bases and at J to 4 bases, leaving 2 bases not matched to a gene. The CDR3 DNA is TGTGCCAGCAGCTCTACTAGCGGGTACAATGAGCAGTTCTTC. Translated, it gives CASSSTSGYNEQFF.

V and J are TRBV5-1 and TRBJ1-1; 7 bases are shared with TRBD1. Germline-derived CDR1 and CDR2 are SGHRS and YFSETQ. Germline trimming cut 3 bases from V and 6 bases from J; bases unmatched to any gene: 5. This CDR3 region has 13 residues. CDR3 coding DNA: TGCGCCAGCAGCTCTACAGGGGCCCCTGAAGCTTTCTTT. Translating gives CASSSTGAPEAFF.

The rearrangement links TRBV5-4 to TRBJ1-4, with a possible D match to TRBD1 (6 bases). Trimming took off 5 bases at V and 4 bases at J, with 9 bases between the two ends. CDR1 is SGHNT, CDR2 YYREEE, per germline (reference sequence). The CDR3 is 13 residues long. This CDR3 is CASRRQDNEKLFF. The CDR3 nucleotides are TGTGCCAGCAGGAGACAGGATAATGAAAAACTGTTTTTT.

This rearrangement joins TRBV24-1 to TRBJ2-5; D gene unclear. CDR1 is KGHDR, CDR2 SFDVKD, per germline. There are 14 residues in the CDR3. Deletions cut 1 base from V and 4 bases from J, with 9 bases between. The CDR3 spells CATSDFRSRETQYF. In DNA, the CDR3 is TGTGCCACCAGTGATTTTCGGAGCCGAGAGACCCAGTACTTC.

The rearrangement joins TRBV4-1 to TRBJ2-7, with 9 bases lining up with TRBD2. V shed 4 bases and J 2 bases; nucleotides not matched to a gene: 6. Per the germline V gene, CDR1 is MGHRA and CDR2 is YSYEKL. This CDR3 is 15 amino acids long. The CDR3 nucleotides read TGCGCCAGCAGCCCTCTTGGCGGGGGGGCCTACGAGCAGTACTTC. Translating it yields CASSPLGGGAYEQYF.

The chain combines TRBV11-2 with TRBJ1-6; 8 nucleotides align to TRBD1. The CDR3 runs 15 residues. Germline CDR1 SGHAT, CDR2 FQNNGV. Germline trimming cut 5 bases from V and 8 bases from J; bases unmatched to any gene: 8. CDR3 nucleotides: TGTGCCAGCAGCCCGGACAGGGTTTGGGATTCACCCCTCCACTTT. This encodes CASSPDRVWDSPLHF.

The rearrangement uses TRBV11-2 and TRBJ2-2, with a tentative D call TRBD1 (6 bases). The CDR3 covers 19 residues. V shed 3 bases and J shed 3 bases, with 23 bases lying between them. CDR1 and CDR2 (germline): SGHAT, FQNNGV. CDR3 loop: CASSLSFGDTLYHTGELFF. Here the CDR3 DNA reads TGTGCCAGCAGCTTGAGCTTTGGGGACACCCTCTATCACACCGGGGAGCTGTTTTTT.

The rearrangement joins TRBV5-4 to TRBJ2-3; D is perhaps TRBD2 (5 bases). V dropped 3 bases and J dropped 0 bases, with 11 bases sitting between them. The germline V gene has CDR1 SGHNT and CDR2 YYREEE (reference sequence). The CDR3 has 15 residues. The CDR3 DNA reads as TGTGCCAGCAGCTCCGGACTCGCTAGCACAGATACGCAGTATTTT. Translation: CASSSGLASTDTQYF.

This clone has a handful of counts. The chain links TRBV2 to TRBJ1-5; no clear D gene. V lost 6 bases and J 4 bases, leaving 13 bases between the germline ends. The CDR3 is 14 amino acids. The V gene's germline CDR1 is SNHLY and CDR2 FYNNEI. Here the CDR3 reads CASSAGTRNQPQHF. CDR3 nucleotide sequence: TGTGCCAGCAGCGCGGGTACAAGAAATCAGCCCCAGCATTTT.

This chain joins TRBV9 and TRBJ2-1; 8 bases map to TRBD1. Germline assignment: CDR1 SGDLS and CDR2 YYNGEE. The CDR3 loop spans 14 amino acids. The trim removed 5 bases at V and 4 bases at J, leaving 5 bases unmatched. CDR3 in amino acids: CASSDRGEYNEQFF. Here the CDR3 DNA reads TGTGCCAGCAGTGACAGGGGCGAGTACAATGAGCAGTTCTTC.

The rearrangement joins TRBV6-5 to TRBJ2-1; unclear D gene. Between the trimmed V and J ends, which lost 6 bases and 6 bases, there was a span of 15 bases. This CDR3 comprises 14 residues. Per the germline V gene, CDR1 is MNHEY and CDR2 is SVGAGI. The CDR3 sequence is CASSVEFGPNEQFF. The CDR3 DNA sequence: TGTGCCAGCAGCGTTGAGTTTGGGCCCAATGAGCAGTTCTTC.

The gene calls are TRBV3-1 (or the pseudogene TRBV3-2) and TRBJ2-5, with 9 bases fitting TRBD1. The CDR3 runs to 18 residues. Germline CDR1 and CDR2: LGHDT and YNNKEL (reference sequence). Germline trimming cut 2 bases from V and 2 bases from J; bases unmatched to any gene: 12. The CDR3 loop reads CASSQFGQGSGGQETQYF. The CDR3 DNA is TGTGCCAGCAGCCAATTCGGACAGGGGTCAGGTGGGCAAGAGACCCAGTACTTC.

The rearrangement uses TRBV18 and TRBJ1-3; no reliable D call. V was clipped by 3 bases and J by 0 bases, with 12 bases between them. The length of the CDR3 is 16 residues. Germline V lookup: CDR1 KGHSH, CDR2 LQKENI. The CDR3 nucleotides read TGTGCCAGCTCACCTGCCGGCGCAGGCTCTGGAAACACCATATATTTT. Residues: CASSPAGAGSGNTIYF. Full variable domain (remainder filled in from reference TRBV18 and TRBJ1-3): NAGVMQNPRHLVRRRGQEARLRCSPMKGHSHVYWYRQLPEEGLKFMVYLQKENIIDESGMPKERFSAEFPKEGPSILRIQQVVRGDSAAYFCASSPAGAGSGNTIYFGEGSWLTVV.

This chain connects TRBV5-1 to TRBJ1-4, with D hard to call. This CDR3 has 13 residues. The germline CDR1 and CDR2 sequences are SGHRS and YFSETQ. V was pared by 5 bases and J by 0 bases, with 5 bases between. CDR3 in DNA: TGCGCCAGCAGGAGGGCAACTAATGAAAAACTGTTTTTT. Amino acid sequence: CASRRATNEKLFF.

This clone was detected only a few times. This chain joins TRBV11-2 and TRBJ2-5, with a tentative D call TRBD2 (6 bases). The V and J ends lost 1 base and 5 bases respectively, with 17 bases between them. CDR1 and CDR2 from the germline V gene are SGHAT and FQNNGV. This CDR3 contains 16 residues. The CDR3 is CASSLVTGDRMETQYF. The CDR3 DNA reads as TGTGCCAGCAGCTTAGTGACGGGGGACCGTATGGAGACCCAGTACTTC.

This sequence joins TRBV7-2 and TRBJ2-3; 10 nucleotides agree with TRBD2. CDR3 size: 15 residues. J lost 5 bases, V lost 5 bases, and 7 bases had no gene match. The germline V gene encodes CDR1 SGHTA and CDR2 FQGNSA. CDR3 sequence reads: CASSRAGGPQDTQYF. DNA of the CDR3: TGTGCCAGCAGCAGAGCGGGGGGGCCTCAAGATACGCAGTATTTT.

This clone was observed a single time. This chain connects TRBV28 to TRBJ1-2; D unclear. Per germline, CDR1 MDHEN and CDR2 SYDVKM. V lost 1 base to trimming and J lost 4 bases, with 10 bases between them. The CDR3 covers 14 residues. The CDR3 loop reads CASSLSGEGYGYTF. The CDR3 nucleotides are TGTGCCAGCAGTTTATCCGGGGAGGGCTATGGCTACACCTTC.